This note documents a single T cell receptor beta chain sequence. The sample comes from a study of blood T cell repertoires in COVID-19. Profiling relied on immunoSEQ multiplex PCR, and the TCRdb table lists in-frame clones only, not all of them. Among approximately 240,000 clones, about 90% were seen once, and the ten largest hold over 9.5%. This CDR3 contains 15 residues. Trimming took off 1 base at V and 10 bases at J, with 20 bases between the two ends. The germline V gene encodes CDR1 SGDLS and CDR2 YYNGEE. The source material was peripheral blood. The receptor's source is a woman aged 18-29 years who had recovered from COVID-19. The chain couples TRBV9 to TRBJ2-5; weak D call: TRBD2 (7 bases). The CDR3 bases are TGTGCCAGCAGCGTATCGGAGGGAGGGCCCAGGGGCCAGTACTTC. Amino acids: CASSVSEGGPRGQYF.